A selection of T cell receptor beta chains follows, all from one sample in a study of T-cell reconstitution after alpha-beta-depleted transplantation in children. TCRdb re-derived calls from the PCR reads in MiXCR, one entry per CDR3 protein. The repertoire includes about 900,000 distinct CDR3 sequences, about 29% of them detected once, and about 28% sits in the top ten. The material sequenced was PBMCs, mostly from graft donor cells, taken 360 days after TCRalphabeta/CD19-depleted stem cell transplant. These receptors all come from a boy younger than two who had a stem cell transplant for SCID, so the T cells may come from the graft donor. CDR3s include the opening cysteine and the closing phenylalanine or tryptophan. The D gene is left open where the match is weak. Expanded clones get a size class; other rows say once, few or many, or leave the size out.

clone size,J gene,D gene,V gene,CDR3 DNA,CDR3 protein
few,TRBJ2-2,NA,TRBV5-6,TGTGCCAGCAGCCTCTCCGGGGTGGGCACCGGGGAGCTGTTTTTT,CASSLSGVGTGELFF
NA,TRBJ2-1,TRBD1,TRBV11-2,TGTGCCAGCAGCCTGAGAGCACTTTGGGACAGGGATTACAATGAGCAGTTCTTC,CASSLRALWDRDYNEQFF
few,TRBJ2-6,NA,TRBV12-3/TRBV12-4,TGTGCCAGCAGTACCCGACAAACTGGGGCCAACGTCCTGACTTTC,CASSTRQTGANVLTF
few,TRBJ2-1,TRBD2,TRBV5-5,TGTGCCAGCAGCTACTTAGCGGGTGGCTCCTACAATGAGCAGTTCTTC,CASSYLAGGSYNEQFF
NA,TRBJ2-5,TRBD2,TRBV20-1,TGCAGTGCTAGCGAACGGGGGGGCCTGGTTGAGACCCAGTACTTC,CSASERGGLVETQYF
few,TRBJ2-7,TRBD1,TRBV12-3/TRBV12-4,TGTGCCAGCAGTCGACAGGGGTGGACCTACGAGCAGTACTTC,CASSRQGWTYEQYF
NA,TRBJ2-2,TRBD1,TRBV5-1,TGCGCCAGCAGGGGGACAGGGTTAGCCGGGGAGCTGTTTTTT,CASRGTGLAGELFF
NA,TRBJ1-5,TRBD1,TRBV5-6,TGTGCCAGCAGCTTATGGCAGGGGGCAACTCAGCCCCAGCATTTT,CASSLWQGATQPQHF
NA,TRBJ2-3,TRBD2,TRBV20-1,TGCAGTGCTAGACTAGCGGGGGGCTATCGCACAGATACGCAGTATTTT,CSARLAGGYRTDTQYF
few,TRBJ2-1,TRBD2,TRBV5-5,TGTGCCAGCAGCAGCGGGATGAACGACAATGAGCAGTTCTTC,CASSSGMNDNEQFF
NA,TRBJ1-3,TRBD1,TRBV28,TGTGCCAGCATACAAGGGGGCGCGGGATACACCATATATTTT,CASIQGGAGYTIYF
few,TRBJ2-7,NA,TRBV28,TGTGCCAGCAGTTTATTCGGAAAGGGAAGGGAGCAGTACTTC,CASSLFGKGREQYF
NA,TRBJ2-7,TRBD2,TRBV12-3/TRBV12-4,TGTGCCACCTCTAGCGGGCCGTACGAGCAGTACTTC,CATSSGPYEQYF
few,TRBJ1-1,NA,TRBV4-2,TGTGCCAGCAGCCAGGGAACCGGGGCAGCTTTCTTT,CASSQGTGAAFF
NA,TRBJ2-7,NA,TRBV15,TGTGCCACCAGCAGAGATAGGGGCAGGGGTTACGAGCAGTACTTC,CATSRDRGRGYEQYF
NA,TRBJ2-5,TRBD1,TRBV7-2,TGTGCCAGCAGCCGTCTGGGACAGTACCAAGAGACCCAGTACTTC,CASSRLGQYQETQYF
NA,TRBJ2-1,NA,TRBV28,TGTGCCAGCAGCTCCCCCCAAGGTCTTTATGAGCAGTTCTTC,CASSSPQGLYEQFF
NA,TRBJ2-2,TRBD2,TRBV27,TGTGCCAGCAGTTACTCGGGGGGGGGTACCGGGGAGCTGTTTTTT,CASSYSGGGTGELFF
NA,TRBJ2-7,NA,TRBV12-3/TRBV12-4,TGTGCCAGCAGTCAACCTTTCAAGACACAGGGTCCCTACGAGCAGTACTTC,CASSQPFKTQGPYEQYF
few,TRBJ1-5,NA,TRBV19,TGTGCCAGTAGTTACGGGACGGCTAATCAGCCCCAGCATTTT,CASSYGTANQPQHF
NA,TRBJ2-7,TRBD1,TRBV12-3/TRBV12-4,TGTGCCAGCAGTTTAAGGGGACAGGGGGCCAGCGAGCAGTACTTC,CASSLRGQGASEQYF
NA,TRBJ1-2,TRBD1,TRBV12-3/TRBV12-4,TGTGCCAGCGGGACCGGGACAGGGACCCATGGCTACACCTTC,CASGTGTGTHGYTF
few,TRBJ2-6,TRBD1,TRBV12-3/TRBV12-4,TGTGCCAGCAGTCCGAGACAGGGGAGCGTCCTGACTTTC,CASSPRQGSVLTF
few,TRBJ2-3,TRBD2,TRBV3-1,TGTGCCAGCAGCCCGGGACTACAACCAGGTAGTACGCAGTATTTT,CASSPGLQPGSTQYF
NA,TRBJ1-3,NA,TRBV30,TGTGCCTGGACGACGGGACACTCTGGAAACACCATATATTTT,CAWTTGHSGNTIYF
NA,TRBJ2-3,TRBD2,TRBV27,TGTGCCAGCAGTTTACTGTATCTAGCGGGGGGGCACACAGATACGCAGTATTTT,CASSLLYLAGGHTDTQYF
NA,TRBJ1-2,TRBD1,TRBV27,TGTGCCAGCCGTTGGACAGGCACTAACTATGGCTACACCTTC,CASRWTGTNYGYTF
few,TRBJ1-4,TRBD1,TRBV20-1,TGCAGTGCTAGAGAAGACAGGGTGGTCGGTGAAAAACTGTTTTTT,CSAREDRVVGEKLFF
few,TRBJ2-2,NA,TRBV6-5,TGTGCCAGCAGTACAGGGATGAACCCCGGGGAGCTGTTTTTT,CASSTGMNPGELFF
few,TRBJ2-5,NA,TRBV4-2,TGTGCCAGCAGCCAAGGCGAGGCTTTGGGGGAGACCCAGTACTTC,CASSQGEALGETQYF
NA,TRBJ2-5,TRBD2,TRBV11-2,TGTGCCAGCAGCTTAGTTTGGGTTAGCGGGGGGACCCAAGAGACCCAGTACTTC,CASSLVWVSGGTQETQYF
few,TRBJ1-5,TRBD1,TRBV12-3/TRBV12-4,TGTGCCAGCAGTTCCCGACAGGGAGGGTATCAGCCCCAGCATTTT,CASSSRQGGYQPQHF
few,TRBJ2-2,TRBD1,TRBV27,TGTGCCAGCAAACGCCAGGGGGCCGGGGAGCTGTTTTTT,CASKRQGAGELFF
few,TRBJ2-3,NA,TRBV28,TGTGCCAGCAGTGGAACAGGGGGGGGAGATACGCAGTATTTT,CASSGTGGGDTQYF
NA,TRBJ1-2,NA,TRBV4-1,TGCGCCAGCAGCCAAGTTTTCGGGGTGCAACGGGGCTACACCTTC,CASSQVFGVQRGYTF
NA,TRBJ2-1,TRBD2,TRBV10-2,TGCGCCAGCAGTGACCGCAGCGGGGGGCACTACAATGAGCAGTTCTTC,CASSDRSGGHYNEQFF
few,TRBJ1-5,TRBD1,TRBV9,TGTGCCAGCAGCCCAGGGACAGGGCCCCAGGGGCCCCAGCATTTT,CASSPGTGPQGPQHF
once,TRBJ2-7,NA,TRBV7-9,TGTGCCAGCAGCTTAGCGGGCAGGGCGCGGTGGCAGTACTTC,CASSLAGRARWQYF
few,TRBJ2-1,NA,TRBV5-4,TGTGCCAGCACCCCGACCGATTACAATGAGCAGTTCTTC,CASTPTDYNEQFF
many,TRBJ1-1,NA,TRBV5-1,TGCGCCAGCAGCTTGGACAGGACGACTGAAGCTTTCTTT,CASSLDRTTEAFF
NA,TRBJ2-4,NA,TRBV5-1,TGCGCCAGCAGCTTGAGGGCTGCCAAAAACATTCAGTACTTC,CASSLRAAKNIQYF
NA,TRBJ1-1,TRBD1,TRBV20-1,TGCAGTGCTAGGGCGAGAGGGACAGGGCCGATGAGGAACACTGAAGCTTTCTTT,CSARARGTGPMRNTEAFF
NA,TRBJ1-1,NA,TRBV6-1,TGTGCCAGCAGACCTCGGGGAGCTATCATGAACACTGAAGCTTTCTTT,CASRPRGAIMNTEAFF
NA,TRBJ2-5,TRBD1,TRBV20-1,TGCAGTGCCCGACAGGGGGCTATGGAGACCCAGTACTTC,CSARQGAMETQYF
NA,TRBJ2-2,NA,TRBV20-1,TGCAGTGCGCGAGGGTTTGACACCGGGGAGCTGTTTTTT,CSARGFDTGELFF
NA,TRBJ2-7,TRBD1,TRBV28,TGTGCCAGCAGCCCCTCCGGGACAGGGTCCTCCTACGAGCAGTACTTC,CASSPSGTGSSYEQYF
once,TRBJ2-1,TRBD1,TRBV3-1,TGTGCCAGCAGCCAGGGACAGGGAGGAGCTGAGCAGTTCTTC,CASSQGQGGAEQFF
once,TRBJ1-1,TRBD1,TRBV12-3/TRBV12-4,TGTGCCAGCAGACCCGGGACAGGGGTTGAAGCTTTCTTT,CASRPGTGVEAFF
few,TRBJ2-3,NA,TRBV6-6,TGTGCCAGCAGTGAGAACCGGGGAGATACGCAGTATTTT,CASSENRGDTQYF
few,TRBJ1-1,NA,TRBV12-3/TRBV12-4,TGTGCCAGCAGTTTAGGTAACAGGGTGGTTTCTGAAGCTTTCTTT,CASSLGNRVVSEAFF